This record covers a single TCR beta chain. The PCR used 60 Vbeta and 13 Jbeta primers. TCRdb keeps only in-frame clones here, not all; method: immunoSEQ multiplex PCR. The sample lists roughly 100,000 clones, just under 75% occurring once. This specimen comes from a study of cytomegalovirus exposure and HLA in healthy donors. Donors were ostensibly healthy at sampling, although undocumented immune exposures were probable. Trimming stripped 1 base from V and 3 bases from J, with 12 bases between. This CDR3 comprises 15 residues. Germline values: CDR1 SGHRS, CDR2 YFSETQ. The source of this sequence is a man aged 50-59 years in good health and CMV-seropositive. The sample was PBMCs. The rearrangement links TRBV5-1 to TRBJ2-3, with TRBD1 as a possible D gene (7 bases). CDR3 coding DNA: TGCGCCAGCAGCTTGAACCCAGGGGGGACAGATACGCAGTATTTT. This encodes CASSLNPGGTDTQYF.